Described below is a single TCR beta chain sequence and its context. Its binding antigen is unknown. No much larger clone is present one base from it, and per-base qualities are unavailable. Donors were a few dozen systemically healthy Caucasian individuals from Russia aged roughly 6 to 90 years. Each donor gave ten milliliters of peripheral blood, drawn into EDTA-treated Vacutainer tubes. Ficoll-Paque density-gradient centrifugation was used to isolate PBMCs, with at least 6.5 million per sample. Total RNA was extracted from PBMCs with Trizol reagent, with at least 5 micrograms obtained per sample. For every donor, an aliquot of PBMCs went through flow cytometry to measure the percentages of naive CD45RAhigh/CD27high T cells. Reading from cysteine to phenylalanine, the CDR3 counts 15 amino acids. The read is trimmed to its CDR3 DNA, 45 bases read in frame from base 1. This sample was taken from a study of blood T cells in healthy people across ages (dated by TCRdb to between 2014 and 2016). Some background on the complete study: In model experiments, template switching captured about one uniquely barcoded TCR beta cDNA molecule for every two T cells. Age-related changes in TCR beta repertoire diversity were measured in the study by deep sequencing normalized with unique cDNA molecular identifiers. Donors were grouped into four age groups: young (average about 15 years), middle-aged (roughly 40), aged (around 60) and long-lived (about 90). Donors of different ages were randomly distributed across sequencing lanes to avoid experimental bias. For two donors (one aged 18 to 29 and one aged 80 or older), the study analyzed two additional independent replicas of 1 million unique cDNA reads from the same blood draw. Overall study outcomes, separate from this receptor: Observed TCR beta diversity per million T cells fell roughly linearly with age, and a significant reduction was already apparent by age roughly 40. Compared with the aged group, the long-lived group had more naive CD4+ T cells, fewer expanded clones and increased TCR diversity, suggesting age selection. The CMV infection status of donors was not known, potentially confounding age-related changes in expanded clonotypes. The percentage of naive T cells measured by flow cytometry correlated strongly with observed TCR beta diversity. Conclusive comparison of naive and antigen-experienced compartments was prevented by the profiling of bulk unsorted PBMCs. Estimates of total diversity based on one million sequenced T cells were considered lower bounds and underestimates.

The library was obtained by 5' RACE. Sequenced using an Illumina HiSeq 2500. The second PCR ran for roughly 7 to 12 cycles and used a J-beta primer mix along with a sample-barcoded 5' primer. Each TCR beta cDNA molecule received a unique molecular identifier from a template-switch 5' adaptor carrying 12 random nucleotides. Each sample yielded at least 3 million CDR3-containing paired-end reads. All of the RNA was converted into first-strand cDNA using the Mint cDNA synthesis kit, with a TRBC-specific oligonucleotide serving as the primer. Following uracil-DNA glycosylase treatment, a first 18-cycle PCR with universal primers M1SS and BC2_uni_R was performed on all cDNA. As for how the authors treated the data: For normalization, 1 million high-quality reads, each with a distinct molecular identifier, were randomly selected from each sample. Reads with shared molecular identifiers were discarded instead of being binned into consensus sequences. MiTCR, run with a Q25 quality threshold and the strictest error-elimination algorithm, handled CDR3 identification, clonotype clustering and error correction. A nonparametric unseen species model with Euler transformation was used to estimate a lower bound on total TCR beta diversity. TCRdb reprocessed the public reads (quality trimming at Q25 with fastp, clone calling with MiXCR) and kept in-frame beta chains. When rows share a CDR3 protein, they turn into one entry using the most common DNA and genes. For this entry, the V and J calls and clone size follow TCRdb and not the study's own pipeline. The sample table records hundreds of thousands of distinct CDR3 sequences; around 48% of these occur just once. The top ten clones comprise 25% to 35% of the sample.

The sequence links TRBV21-1 to TRBJ1-2; the D segment call TRBD1 is taken from the table without a DNA check. TRBV21-1 is tagged as a pseudogene. This clonotype originated in a woman aged 55-70 years in good health. Material: blood. The DNA sequence is TGTGCCAGCAGCGTGGGACAGGGGGATGGCTATGGCTACACCTTC. Translated, this is CASSVGQGDGYGYTF.